Listed below are T cell receptor beta chains from one sample, sequenced in a study of cytomegalovirus exposure and HLA in healthy donors. The method was immunoSEQ multiplex PCR; TCRdb's version includes in-frame clones alone and lacks a portion of them. The profile shows tens of thousands of clones, roughly 92% of them singletons. Sequencing was performed on PBMCs. These receptors were collected from a young woman in good health and CMV-seropositive. Each CDR3 is given with its conserved first and last residue. D genes are given only for firm matches. Part of the rows lack a size; the others show once, few, many or a class for expanded clones.

NA,NA,TRBJ1-1,TRBV6-5,CASRRDYQNTEAFF,TGTGCCAGCAGACGAGACTATCAGAACACTGAAGCTTTCTTT
NA,NA,TRBJ2-1,TRBV5-6,CASSFSSSSYNEQFF,TGTGCCAGCAGCTTTTCTAGCAGCTCGTACAATGAGCAGTTCTTC
NA,TRBD1,TRBJ2-7,TRBV27,CASRLRTGASYEQYF,TGTGCCAGCAGACTCAGGACAGGGGCCTCCTACGAGCAGTACTTC
NA,NA,TRBJ2-3,TRBV9,CASSVEPSQGDTQYF,TGTGCCAGCAGCGTAGAGCCGTCCCAGGGCGATACGCAGTATTTT
NA,TRBD1,TRBJ1-5,TRBV10-3,CAISDLQGNQPQHF,TGTGCCATCAGTGATTTACAGGGGAATCAGCCCCAGCATTTT
NA,TRBD1,TRBJ1-2,TRBV19,CASSIGTGEPNYGYTF,TGTGCCAGTAGTATAGGGACAGGGGAACCTAACTATGGCTACACCTTC
NA,TRBD2,TRBJ2-3,TRBV7-3,CASSPVGGLAFGRDTQYF,TGTGCCAGCAGTCCAGTTGGGGGACTAGCGTTTGGTAGAGATACGCAGTATTTT
NA,TRBD2,TRBJ2-1,TRBV10-3,CAISEGAGGPNEQFF,TGTGCCATCAGTGAGGGAGCGGGAGGGCCTAATGAGCAGTTCTTC
once,TRBD1,TRBJ2-1,TRBV7-9,CASSLLLLDRGYTEQFF,TGTGCCAGCAGCTTACTCCTTTTGGACAGGGGATATACTGAGCAGTTCTTC
NA,TRBD2,TRBJ2-1,TRBV27,CASSRYSGLAAYNEQFF,TGTGCCAGCAGTCGCTACTCGGGACTAGCGGCCTACAATGAGCAGTTCTTC
NA,NA,TRBJ2-7,TRBV19,CASSTSSYEQYF,TGTGCCAGTTCGACATCTTCCTACGAGCAGTACTTC
NA,NA,TRBJ2-3,TRBV28,CASSEGGRVADTQYF,TGTGCCAGCAGTGAGGGGGGGCGGGTCGCAGATACGCAGTATTTT
NA,NA,TRBJ1-4,TRBV10-3,CAISGGVGFGEKLFF,TGTGCCATCAGTGGGGGGGTCGGGTTTGGAGAAAAACTGTTTTTT
NA,NA,TRBJ2-5,TRBV7-9,CASRAQGRGSGLLETQYF,TGTGCCAGCAGAGCTCAGGGCCGAGGTAGCGGCCTACTGGAGACCCAGTACTTC
NA,NA,TRBJ1-1,TRBV7-9,CASSLNREAEAFF,TGTGCCAGCAGCTTAAACAGGGAAGCTGAAGCTTTCTTT
NA,NA,TRBJ1-2,TRBV27,CASSLMGRGGSYYGYTF,TGTGCCAGCAGTCTTATGGGTCGGGGGGGGAGCTACTATGGCTACACCTTC